Listed below are T cell receptor beta chains from one sample, sequenced in a study of T cell responses to AZD1222 COVID-19 vaccine. Libraries were prepared by immunoSEQ multiplex PCR; TCRdb keeps only in-frame clonotypes and omits some of them. Among tens of thousands of clones listed, more than 85% were seen once. This sample comprised peripheral blood, obtained 28 days after the second AZD1222 dose. The source of these receptors is an adult who received the AZD1222 COVID-19 vaccine. The CDR3 runs from the conserved cysteine through the conserved F or W. The order of the fields is V gene, J gene, CDR3 protein.

TRBV6-5	TRBJ1-2	CASRAPGRNGYTF
TRBV14	TRBJ1-2	CASSQDPQVYGYTF
TRBV7-8	TRBJ2-3	CASSLPSGGADTQYF
TRBV18	TRBJ1-2	CASSPRQRTTGVTNYGYTF
TRBV28	TRBJ1-2	CASTLNSLNYGYTF
TRBV30	TRBJ1-1	CAWSVAVNTEAFF
TRBV3-1/TRBV3-2	TRBJ1-2	CASRDPGLRAGYTF
TRBV10-1	TRBJ2-3	CASSGFSTDTQYF
TRBV7-3	TRBJ1-1	CASSLSGNTEAFF
TRBV13	TRBJ1-2	CASSLGTGNYGYTF
TRBV7-6	TRBJ2-1	CASSLGTGPYNEQFF
TRBV6-5	TRBJ2-2	CASSSFGGAGELFF
TRBV4-1	TRBJ2-1	CASSPELAGARDEQFF
TRBV28	TRBJ1-2	CASRTPADRDGYTF
TRBV20-1	TRBJ1-2	CSASSRVGYTF
TRBV7-9	TRBJ1-2	CASSPSGPGGYTF
TRBV28	TRBJ1-2	CASRPTGGTRGYTF
TRBV2	TRBJ2-1	CASETGTNYNEQFF
TRBV7-6	TRBJ2-5	CASSLPGGRQETQYF
TRBV27	TRBJ1-3	CASSPNRGPYGNTIYF
TRBV3-1/TRBV3-2	TRBJ2-3	CASSQDRGSRWTDTQYF
TRBV4-2	TRBJ2-3	CASSQEVAGVYTDTQYF
TRBV4-1	TRBJ1-1	CASSQADKLSTEAFF
TRBV3-1/TRBV3-2	TRBJ2-4	CASSQDWGTKNIQYF
TRBV19	TRBJ1-6	CASSPLDTDSPLHF
TRBV4-2	TRBJ1-5	CASSQEAQPDQPQHF
TRBV7-9	TRBJ2-1	CASNLLAGGPYNEQFF
TRBV6-5	TRBJ1-3	CASSLLRGSGNTIYF
TRBV15	TRBJ1-2	CATSRYGGGAGSGYTF
TRBV2	TRBJ1-1	CASSRQGLNTEAFF
TRBV6-5	TRBJ1-1	CASSPGQRNTEAFF
TRBV11-3	TRBJ1-1	CASSLPSPRGAFF
TRBV18	TRBJ1-1	CASSPGRVPSEAFF
TRBV5-1	TRBJ1-3	CASSLGTGFGNTIYF
TRBV7-9	TRBJ2-6	CAATWGAGANVLTF
TRBV4-3	TRBJ1-2	CASSQVRQSYGYTF
TRBV5-1	TRBJ2-2	CASSFGGDTGELFF
TRBV29-1	TRBJ1-1	CSVTALGTNTEAFF
TRBV11-2	TRBJ2-1	CASSLGARGALHNEQFF
TRBV10-3	TRBJ2-7	CAISEPTGVSSYEQYF
TRBV14	TRBJ2-6	CASSHSGNGANVLTF
TRBV7-6	TRBJ1-4	CASSLGTGGSGEKLFF
TRBV19	TRBJ1-2	CASTTPGQALYGYTF
TRBV6-5	TRBJ2-2	CASRLAEINTGELFF
TRBV3-1/TRBV3-2	TRBJ2-1	CASSRRDAEQFF
TRBV19	TRBJ1-2	CASSPQGIDGYTF
TRBV30	TRBJ1-2	CAWSLGINYGYTF
TRBV30	TRBJ1-2	CAWSVLTAGYGYTF
TRBV4-2	TRBJ2-6	CASSQAQGGTSGANVLTF
TRBV4-1	TRBJ1-1	CASSQAPLRARGEAFF
TRBV25-1	TRBJ2-3	CASSPYSGGSDTQYF
TRBV9	TRBJ2-7	CASSSGLSRDHYEQYF
TRBV3-1/TRBV3-2	TRBJ2-4	CASSQERDVAKNIQYF
TRBV5-1	TRBJ2-3	CASSGQLAGGPPDTQYF